This TCR beta chain was retrieved from a study of response to subunit inactivated influenza vaccine. This clonotype occurred a few times. TCRdb ran MiXCR on the RT-PCR reads and lists one entry per CDR3 protein. The table includes about 700,000 distinct CDR3 sequences, 13% to 15% detected once. The CDR3 length is 14 residues. Trimming removed 3 bases at V and 14 bases at J, with 20 bases between. Germline loops: CDR1 DFQATT, CDR2 SNEGSKA (reference sequence). The V and J genes are TRBV20-1 and TRBJ1-6, with D hard to call. This TCR derives from a man in his fifties who received an inactivated influenza vaccine. Specimen: PBMCs from blood, collected less than 15 days before vaccination. CDR3 DNA: TGCAGTGCTAGTGTAGGCCCAACAATGTTGTCCCTCCACTTT. Protein: CSASVGPTMLSLHF.